This TCR beta chain was sequenced during a study of OX40 agonist ivuxolimab in advanced cancers. Turning to the study itself: Ivuxolimab doses were 0.01, 0.1, 0.3, 1.5, 3 or 10 mg/kg every 2 weeks. A mean age of roughly 60 years, range roughly 20 to 90, was recorded, and over 65% were male. Of the participants, roughly 40% had some prior anti-PD-1, anti-PD-L1 or anti-CTLA-4 therapy, which was allowed.

This CDR3 has 18 residues. Notes on the study in general: There were also nonresponders showing low normalized T-cell clonal expansion.

The data were produced by immunoSEQ multiplex PCR, yet TCRdb's version contains in-frame clones alone and is incomplete. This table has under 55,000 clones, around 85% appearing once. On this clone: Its antigen remains unidentified.

The input for sequencing was CD4+ or CD8+ T cells sorted from blood, taken in a trial of the OX40 agonist ivuxolimab. This receptor was obtained from an adult with an advanced solid tumor such as melanoma, head and neck, liver or kidney cancer. The V and J genes are TRBV21-1 and TRBJ2-1. TRBV21-1 is recorded as a pseudogene. The DNA for the CDR3 is TGTGCCAGCACCCCCTCAAGTACCGGGACGAGCTCCTACAATGAGCAGTTCTTC. This gives the protein CASTPSSTGTSSYNEQFF.